The clone carrying this T cell receptor beta chain was counted only a few times. The germline gives CDR1 SGDLS, CDR2 YYNGEE. This CDR3 spans 12 amino acids. Germline trimming cut 3 bases from V and 7 bases from J; bases unmatched to any gene: 1. This entry comes from a study of identical twins. TCRdb fed the 5' RACE reads into MiXCR, producing one record per CDR3 protein. The table has around 570,000 distinct CDR3 sequences, 9% to 10% seen once; the top ten hold roughly 3%. These data also formed part of another study, on yellow fever vaccine responses in identical twins. Turning to that study: On the reported evidence, twins' vaccine T cell responses seemed partly convergent and partly personalized.

Sequencing used PBMCs. The V gene is TRBV9, the J gene TRBJ2-4; 7 bases map to TRBD1. The origin of this receptor is a woman aged 18 to 35 in good health. In nucleotides, the CDR3 is TGTGCCAGCAGCGAACAGGGGAACATTCAGTACTTC. Protein product: CASSEQGNIQYF.